The 32 T cell receptor beta chains presented below share a single source sample, sequenced in a study of blood T cells in healthy people across ages. Together with a sample-barcoded 5' primer, a J-beta primer mix was included in a second PCR lasting roughly 6 to 12 cycles. TCRdb passed the 5' RACE reads through MiXCR, listing each CDR3 protein once. The table has 1.5 million to 2 million distinct CDR3 sequences, about 32% seen once; the top ten hold 11%. The specimen sequenced was blood. These receptors were collected from a woman aged 25-40 years in good health.

The chain combines TRBV2 with TRBJ2-1; 7 nucleotides line up with TRBD1. The length of the CDR3 is 15 residues. Trimming at V came to 6 bases and at J to 6 bases, leaving 11 bases not matched to a gene. The germline gives CDR1 SNHLY, CDR2 FYNNEI. The CDR3 nucleotides are TGTGCCAGCAGCGCCCGGGACAGACGCTTCAATGAGCAGTTCTTC. It translates to CASSARDRRFNEQFF. The complete variable domain, with remaining parts taken from reference TRBV2 and TRBJ2-1, reads EPEVTQTPSHQVTQMGQEVILRCVPISNHLYFYWYRQILGQKVEFLVSFYNNEISEKSEIFDDQFSVERPDGSNFTLKIRSTKLEDSAMYFCASSARDRRFNEQFFGPGTRLTVL.

This clonotype was observed a handful of times. The chain links TRBV28 to TRBJ1-2, with D possibly matching TRBD1 (5 bases). Germline V CDR1 and CDR2: MDHEN, SYDVKM. The CDR3 has 16 amino acids. Trimming left V 4 bases short and J 4 bases short, with 19 bases between. CDR3 nucleotides: TGTGCCAGCAGTTCGACACCGGGACCTAAAACCTATGGCTACACCTTC. Translated, it gives CASSSTPGPKTYGYTF.

CDR3 sequence: CSVEVLDGVGYTF. CDR3 bases: TGCAGCGTTGAGGTTCTCGACGGGGTTGGCTACACCTTC. The rearrangement links TRBV29-1 to TRBJ1-2; D is undetermined. Germline V gene sequence: CDR1 SQVTM, CDR2 ANQGSEA. The CDR3 length is 13 residues. The V gene lost 3 bases and the J gene lost 7 bases, with 15 bases spanning the gap. Drawing the rest from reference TRBV29-1 and TRBJ1-2, the complete variable domain is SAVISQKPSRDICQRGTSLTIQCQVDSQVTMMFWYRQQPGQSLTLIATANQGSEATYESGFVIDKFPISRPNLTFSTLTVSNMSPEDSSIYLCSVEVLDGVGYTFGSGTRLTVV.

This rearrangement joins TRBV18 to TRBJ1-5; D gene uncertain. Germline CDR1 reads KGHSH; CDR2 reads LQKENI. The CDR3 runs to 14 residues. The V gene lost 5 bases and the J gene lost 2 bases, with 10 bases spanning the gap. CDR3 nucleotides: TGTGCCAGCTCATCAAACGTCGGCAATCAGCCCCAGCATTTT. It specifies CASSSNVGNQPQHF.

V gene TRBV6-2 or TRBV6-3 combines with J gene TRBJ2-3, with 8 positions matching TRBD2. V gave up 6 bases and J gave up 3 bases; unmatched junction bases: 5. This CDR3 is 14 amino acids long. Germline loops: CDR1 MNHEY, CDR2 SVGEGT. CDR3 sequence: CASRTSDRTDTQYF. CDR3 sequence (DNA): TGTGCCAGCAGGACTAGCGATCGGACAGATACGCAGTATTTT.

Regarding this clonotype: This could be a read error, since a much larger clone is one nucleotide away. This rearrangement joins TRBV18 to TRBJ2-1; possibly TRBD1 for D (5 bases). Germline values: CDR1 KGHSH, CDR2 LQKENI. The CDR3 has 19 amino acids. Trimming took 0 bases from V and 1 from J, leaving 19 bases between them. For the CDR3, the DNA is TGTGCCAGCTCACCACCAGGGTTGGGGCATAAGGTATCCTACAATGAGCAGTTCTTC. Translation: CASSPPGLGHKVSYNEQFF.

This clonotype occurred a few times. V and J are TRBV13 and TRBJ2-5; the match to TRBD2 covers 7 bases. The germline V gene has CDR1 PRHDT and CDR2 FYEKMQ (reference sequence). The CDR3 has 14 residues. V dropped 8 bases and J dropped 2; count of bases not matched to a gene: 8. The CDR3 spells CASHSLAEQETQYF. The CDR3 DNA sequence: TGTGCCAGCCATTCTCTAGCGGAACAAGAGACCCAGTACTTC.

The CDR3 DNA follows: TGCGCCAGCAGCACGGGGGTAGCAGGCTGGGATGAGCAGTTCTTC. It encodes CASSTGVAGWDEQFF. This rearrangement joins TRBV5-1 to TRBJ2-1, with D possibly TRBD2 on 6 matching bases. The CDR3 totals 15 residues. Trimming took 4 bases from V and 8 from J, leaving 19 bases between them. Germline V gene sequence: CDR1 SGHRS, CDR2 YFSETQ.

This clonotype was recorded at least ten times. J is TRBJ2-5 and V is TRBV29-1; possibly TRBD1 or TRBD2 for D (5 bases each). Germline V gives CDR1 SQVTM, CDR2 ANQGSEA. The V end was cut by 6 bases, the J end by 4 bases, with 21 bases between. CDR3 length: 15 amino acids. CDR3 bases: TGCAGCGTAGGTCCCCAGGGAGTTTGGGGAGAGACCCAGTACTTC. Residues: CSVGPQGVWGETQYF.

The rearrangement uses TRBV7-3 and TRBJ2-5; 8 bases line up with TRBD2. After removal of 1 base from V and 4 bases from J, the junction contained 2 bases not matched to a gene. The CDR3 loop spans 14 amino acids. Per the germline V gene, CDR1 is SGHTA and CDR2 is FQGTGA. This CDR3 reads CASSLRSGGETQYF. The CDR3 DNA is TGTGCCAGCAGCTTAAGAAGCGGGGGAGAGACCCAGTACTTC.

As regards this clonotype: One end of the junction fails to match germline, which may point to a read error. The V call is TRBV20-1, the J call TRBJ2-1, with D possibly matching TRBD2 (6 bases). CDR3 length equals 14 residues. Looked up from germline, CDR1 is DFQATT and CDR2 is SNEGSKA (reference sequence). In nucleotides, the CDR3 is TGCAGTGCTAGAGGACTAGGCCCCTACAATGGGCAGTTCTTC. It codes for CSARGLGPYNGQFF.

This clonotype came up many times. CDR3 bases: TGCGCCAGCAGTTGGGACGGCAGCTCCTACGAGCAGTACTTC. This gives the protein CASSWDGSSYEQYF. V usage is TRBV5-1 and J usage is TRBJ2-7; D assignment may be TRBD1 or TRBD2 (5 bases each). CDR3 length: 14 amino acids. Germline values: CDR1 SGHRS, CDR2 YFSETQ. Trimming left V 5 bases short and J 0 bases short, with 12 bases between. Full variable domain (outside the CDR3, taken from reference TRBV5-1 and TRBJ2-7): KAGVTQTPRYLIKTRGQQVTLSCSPISGHRSVSWYQQTPGQGLQFLFEYFSETQRNKGNFPGRFSGRQFSNSRSEMNVSTLELGDSALYLCASSWDGSSYEQYFGPGTRLTVT.

This clonotype was seen repeatedly, ten times or more. This sequence joins TRBV7-9 and TRBJ2-7, with TRBD1 as a possible D gene (5 bases). Trimming pared 2 bases from V and 5 bases from J, leaving 7 bases between. Germline assignment: CDR1 SEHNR and CDR2 FQNEAQ (reference sequence). There are 12 residues in the CDR3. CDR3: CASSLRTNEQYF. The CDR3 coding sequence is TGTGCCAGCAGCTTACGGACAAACGAGCAGTACTTC.

DNA for the CDR3: TGTGCCAGCAGCTTAAATCCCCTGCAACCAGATACGCAGTATTTT. Translation gives CASSLNPLQPDTQYF. V usage is TRBV7-2 and J usage is TRBJ2-3; D call uncertain. With 2 bases removed from V and 4 bases from J, the gap between germline ends came to 13 bases. Germline V CDR1 and CDR2: SGHTA, FQGNSA. This CDR3 is built from 15 residues.

The chain combines TRBV18 with TRBJ2-3; TRBD1 matches 8 bases. This CDR3 has 15 residues. V shed 4 bases, J shed 6 bases, and the junction held 9 bases outside the gene matches. CDR1 is KGHSH and CDR2 is LQKENI in the germline V gene. The CDR3 bases are TGTGCCAGCTCACAACTGACAGGGGTCATCGATACGCAGTATTTT. Protein product: CASSQLTGVIDTQYF.

The V call is TRBV7-2, the J call TRBJ2-1, with TRBD2 matching 11 bases. The germline V gene has CDR1 SGHTA and CDR2 FQGNSA. The CDR3 consists of 15 residues. With 5 bases clipped from V and 10 bases from J, the junction kept 10 bases outside the gene matches. This CDR3 is CASSRSGRAQGEQFF. The CDR3 coding sequence is TGTGCCAGCAGCCGTAGCGGGAGGGCCCAGGGGGAGCAGTTCTTC.

As to this clonotype: One junction end does not reproduce the germline sequence, and a read error may be involved. The rearrangement joins TRBV6-2 or TRBV6-3 to TRBJ2-7, with TRBD1 identical over 11 bases. With the DNA end fitting TRBJ2-5 better, the J assignment may be wrong. Germline-derived CDR1 and CDR2 are MNHEY and SVGEGT. The CDR3 contains 15 residues. The CDR3 here is CASNHRTGGFETQYF. In nucleotides, the CDR3 is TGTGCTAGCAACCACCGGACAGGGGGCTTCGAGACCCAGTACTTC.

The V call is TRBV20-1, the J call TRBJ2-2; TRBD2 matches 14 bases. The CDR3 consists of 17 residues. The germline V gene has CDR1 DFQATT and CDR2 SNEGSKA (reference sequence). With V trimmed by 5 bases and J by 2 bases, 7 bases remained unmatched. The CDR3 DNA sequence: TGCAGTGCTCCGAGGACTAGCGGGGGGTTCAACACCGGGGAGCTGTTTTTT. Protein sequence: CSAPRTSGGFNTGELFF.

This clonotype was seen a few times. The J gene is TRBJ2-3, the V gene TRBV25-1, with 8 nucleotides matching TRBD1. Unmatched junction bases numbered 6, after V lost 5 bases and J lost 5 bases. Germline CDR1 is MGHDK and CDR2 is SYGVNS. This CDR3 region has 14 residues. CDR3 region: CASSFGQGIDTQYF. CDR3 nucleotide sequence: TGTGCCAGCAGTTTTGGACAGGGAATAGATACGCAGTATTTT. The variable domain in full, completed from reference TRBV25-1 and TRBJ2-3, reads EADIYQTPRYLVIGTGKKITLECSQTMGHDKMYWYQQDPGMELHLIHYSYGVNSTEKGDLSSESTVSRIRTEHFPLTLESARPSHTSQYLCASSFGQGIDTQYFGPGTRLTVL.

The chain uses TRBV4-1 and TRBJ2-5; 8 nucleotides agree with TRBD2. Germline loops: CDR1 MGHRA, CDR2 YSYEKL. CDR3 length equals 16 residues. Losses at the gene ends were 0 bases for V and 4 bases for J; bases not matched to a gene: 7. CDR3 DNA: TGCGCCAGCAGCCAAGATGGGGTAGCGGGACTAGAGACCCAGTACTTC. Translation: CASSQDGVAGLETQYF.

A few counts support this clonotype. The chain combines TRBV6-2 or TRBV6-3 with TRBJ1-4; D gene ambiguous. Trimming pared 5 bases from V and 8 bases from J, leaving 9 bases between. Germline CDR1 is MNHEY and CDR2 is SVGEGT. The CDR3 has 12 residues. The DNA for the CDR3 is TGTGCCAGCAGTCGACTAGGGGAAAAACTGTTTTTT. Translation gives CASSRLGEKLFF.

At least ten counts were recorded for this clonotype. The chain joins TRBV6-5 to TRBJ2-1; no definite D call. Looked up from germline, CDR1 is MNHEY and CDR2 is SVGAGI. CDR3 length equals 12 residues. V was trimmed by 5 bases and J by 9 bases, leaving 11 bases between them. The CDR3 bases are TGTGCCAGCAGTCTACCATCGGGTGAGCAGTTCTTC. Translation gives CASSLPSGEQFF.

The V call is TRBV7-6, the J call TRBJ2-7, with 15 positions matching TRBD2. CDR1 SGHVS and CDR2 FNYEAQ come from the germline V gene. The CDR3 extends over 17 amino acids. Trimming removed 6 bases from V and 5 bases from J; junction bases left unmatched: 11. The CDR3 loop is CASRKGLAGGLQDEQYF. The DNA for the CDR3 is TGTGCCAGCAGGAAAGGACTAGCGGGAGGGCTTCAGGACGAGCAGTACTTC.

The V gene is TRBV24-1, the J gene TRBJ2-3; D unresolved. V lost 0 bases and J 9 bases, leaving 9 bases between the germline ends. The V gene's germline CDR1 is KGHDR and CDR2 SFDVKD. CDR3 length equals 13 residues. CDR3 region: CATSDLIGSTQYF. CDR3 DNA: TGTGCCACCAGTGATTTGATTGGGTCCACGCAGTATTTT.

This clonotype has only a few counts. The rearrangement uses TRBV27 and TRBJ2-7; 10 positions agree with TRBD1. Germline CDR1 is MNHEY and CDR2 is SMNVEV (reference sequence). With 4 bases clipped from V and 4 bases from J, the junction kept 13 bases outside the gene matches. The CDR3 is 17 amino acids. CDR3 region: CASSSHTPDRGKYEQYF. DNA for the CDR3: TGTGCCAGCAGTTCCCACACTCCGGACAGGGGGAAATACGAGCAGTACTTC.

The chain has TRBV4-1 and TRBJ2-7, with D unclear. Germline CDR1 and CDR2: MGHRA and YSYEKL. V dropped 4 bases and J dropped 4 bases, with 11 bases sitting between them. The CDR3 runs 13 residues. CDR3 bases: TGCGCCAGCAGCCGCTTGGTGGCTTACGAGCAGTACTTC. This translates into CASSRLVAYEQYF.

The V call is TRBV11-2, the J call TRBJ2-1, with 12 bases that match TRBD2. J lost 7 bases, V lost 5 bases, and 6 bases had no gene match. The germline V gene encodes CDR1 SGHAT and CDR2 FQNNGV. The CDR3 has 15 amino acids. The CDR3 loop reads CASSATSGSINEQFF. CDR3 bases: TGTGCCAGCAGCGCGACTAGCGGGAGCATAAATGAGCAGTTCTTC.

The chain links TRBV27 to TRBJ2-5; D is uncertain. The J call is uncertain, as TRBJ2-7 better fits the DNA end. The germline gives CDR1 MNHEY, CDR2 SMNVEV (reference sequence). The CDR3 spans 13 residues. CDR3 sequence (DNA): TGTGCCAGCAGTTTCCGCACCACCTGCGAGCAGTACTTC. As protein: CASSFRTTCEQYF.

The rearrangement uses TRBV7-2 and TRBJ2-7; 8 bases line up with TRBD2. Germline V lookup: CDR1 SGHTA, CDR2 FQGNSA. CDR3 length: 18 residues. Trimming took 5 bases from V and 7 from J; bases not matched to a gene: 22. The CDR3 nucleotides read TGTGCCAGCAGCCGAGGACTGGAAGCGGGGGTTTTGGGGGATGAGCAGTACTTC. This gives the protein CASSRGLEAGVLGDEQYF.

Only a few counts were recorded for this clonotype. The chain is built from TRBV7-2 and TRBJ2-3; TRBD2 agrees at 11 bases. Per germline, CDR1 SGHTA and CDR2 FQGNSA. The CDR3 is 17 residues long. V shed 2 bases, J shed 6 bases, and the junction held 10 bases outside the gene matches. The CDR3 sequence: CASSLWGLAGGPDTQYF. CDR3 DNA: TGTGCCAGCAGCTTATGGGGTTTAGCGGGGGGGCCTGATACGCAGTATTTT.

This clonotype was recorded a few times. The genes are TRBV7-2 and TRBJ2-5; D call uncertain. Trimming cost V 2 bases and J 6 bases, with 4 bases left between them. Germline assignment: CDR1 SGHTA and CDR2 FQGNSA. CDR3 size: 11 residues. The CDR3 loop is CASSLYQTQYF. The DNA of the CDR3 is TGTGCCAGCAGCTTATATCAGACCCAGTACTTC.

As for this clonotype: A much larger clone differs from this one at a single base, so this may be a read error. The V gene is TRBV15, the J gene TRBJ2-5; no clear D gene. Germline assignment: CDR1 LNHNV and CDR2 YYDKDF (reference sequence). This CDR3 has 15 amino acids. The CDR3 coding sequence is TGTGCCGCCAGCAGAGTGTCGGAATTAGGAGAGACCCAGTACTTC. This translates into CAASRVSELGETQYF.